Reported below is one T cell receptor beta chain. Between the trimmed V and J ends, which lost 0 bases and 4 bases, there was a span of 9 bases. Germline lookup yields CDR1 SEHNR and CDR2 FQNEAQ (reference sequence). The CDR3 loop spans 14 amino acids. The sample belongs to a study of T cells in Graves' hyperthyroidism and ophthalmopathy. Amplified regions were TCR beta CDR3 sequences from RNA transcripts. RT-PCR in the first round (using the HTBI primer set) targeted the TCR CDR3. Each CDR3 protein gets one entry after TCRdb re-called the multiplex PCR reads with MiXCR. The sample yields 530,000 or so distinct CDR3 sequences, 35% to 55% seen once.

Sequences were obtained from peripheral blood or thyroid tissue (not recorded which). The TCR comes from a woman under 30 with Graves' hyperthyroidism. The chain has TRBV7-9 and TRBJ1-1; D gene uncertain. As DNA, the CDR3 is TGTGCCAGCAGCTTAGCGCTTGTGAGCACTGAAGCTTTCTTT. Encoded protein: CASSLALVSTEAFF.